These 21 T cell receptor beta chains share one sample of origin, sequenced in a study of T-cell reconstitution after alpha-beta-depleted transplantation in children. The TCRbeta library incorporated unique molecular identifiers. TCRdb independently ran MiXCR on the PCR reads; one entry per CDR3 protein. The sample shows approximately 390,000 distinct CDR3 sequences, 9.5% to 13% of them seen only once. This specimen consisted of PBMCs from the stem cell graft donor, obtained from the stem cell graft. The origin of the receptors is a human donor who donated a stem cell graft to a child with acute myeloid leukemia.

This clonotype was found a few times. The CDR3 loop reads CASSLDWDRATDTQYF. In DNA, the CDR3 is TGTGCCAGCAGCTTGGACTGGGACAGGGCGACAGATACGCAGTATTTT. V gene TRBV5-5 combines with J gene TRBJ2-3, with 9 positions matching TRBD1. The length of the CDR3 is 16 residues. Trimming cost V 0 bases and J 3 bases; bases outside gene matches: 5. The germline V gene has CDR1 SGHKS and CDR2 YYEKEE (reference sequence).

This chain uses TRBV7-9 with TRBJ2-1, with 13 bases aligning to TRBD2. This CDR3 has 16 residues. V was pared by 0 bases and J by 5 bases, with 1 base of the junction left unmatched. Per germline, CDR1 SEHNR and CDR2 FQNEAQ (reference sequence). The CDR3 DNA reads as TGTGCCAGCAGCTTAGCTGGACTAGCGGGGGACAATGAGCAGTTCTTC. Translated: CASSLAGLAGDNEQFF.

In this sample, this clonotype turned up a few times. CDR3 sequence: CASRDPREGFGEKLFF. CDR3 bases: TGTGCCAGCAGGGACCCACGGGAGGGTTTCGGCGAAAAACTGTTTTTT. The J gene is TRBJ1-4, the V gene TRBV12-3 or TRBV12-4; the D is unclear. Trimming pared 6 bases from V and 8 bases from J, leaving 22 bases between. This CDR3 region has 16 residues.

This clonotype was detected only a few times. The chain has TRBV20-1 and TRBJ2-1; 7 nucleotides match TRBD2. This CDR3 region has 14 residues. The trim removed 3 bases at V and 4 bases at J, leaving 6 bases unmatched. The germline gives CDR1 DFQATT, CDR2 SNEGSKA (reference sequence). CDR3 loop: CSASGAGPYNEQFF. The CDR3 DNA reads TGCAGTGCTAGCGGAGCGGGGCCTTACAATGAGCAGTTCTTC.

V usage is TRBV20-1 and J usage is TRBJ2-3, with TRBD2 matching 7 bases. Trimming cost V 6 bases and J 3 bases; bases outside gene matches: 15. This CDR3 is built from 16 residues. Germline-derived CDR1 and CDR2 are DFQATT and SNEGSKA (reference sequence). The CDR3 coding sequence is TGCAGTGCAAACGGACTAGTTGCCCCGAGTACAGATACGCAGTATTTT. Protein product: CSANGLVAPSTDTQYF.

Only a few counts were recorded for this clonotype. V and J are TRBV18 and TRBJ2-7; TRBD1 agrees at 11 bases. Per germline, CDR1 KGHSH and CDR2 LQKENI. Trimming took 5 bases from V and 6 from J; bases not matched to a gene: 6. This CDR3 spans 14 amino acids. Here the CDR3 DNA reads TGTGCCAGCTCAGAAGGACAGGGGGCTGGCGAGCAGTACGTC. Translating it yields CASSEGQGAGEQYV.

This clonotype was seen only a few times. V gene TRBV15 combines with J gene TRBJ2-5, with D maybe TRBD2 (6 bases). CDR1 and CDR2 (germline): LNHNV, YYDKDF (reference sequence). This CDR3 region has 15 residues. V gave up 4 bases and J gave up 2 bases, with 14 bases separating them. CDR3 sequence: CATSIRYGGQETQYF. The CDR3 nucleotides are TGTGCCACCAGCATACGCTACGGGGGTCAAGAGACCCAGTACTTC.

This clonotype was observed a handful of times. The V gene is TRBV12-3 or TRBV12-4, the J gene TRBJ2-5, with TRBD2 matching over 10 bases. The V gene end was trimmed by 2 bases and the J gene end by 5 bases; junction bases not matched to a gene: 5. There are 15 residues in the CDR3. This CDR3 is CASSLSGRAEETQYF. The CDR3 coding sequence is TGTGCCAGCAGTTTAAGCGGGAGGGCGGAGGAGACCCAGTACTTC.

The chain combines TRBV29-1 with TRBJ2-5; D is ambiguous. Looked up from germline, CDR1 is SQVTM and CDR2 is ANQGSEA. V was cut by 7 bases and J by 5 bases, with 8 bases left in between. CDR3 length: 10 amino acids. The CDR3 loop is CSGRMETQYF. The CDR3 coding sequence is TGCAGCGGCCGTATGGAGACCCAGTACTTC.

In this sample, this clonotype turned up many times. The chain is built from TRBV9 and TRBJ2-1; D may be TRBD1 (6 bases). The CDR3 has 16 amino acids. V was trimmed by 3 bases and J by 2 bases, leaving 15 bases between them. Germline CDR1 is SGDLS and CDR2 is YYNGEE. This chain's CDR3 is CASSDPTGMTYNEQFF. For the CDR3, the DNA is TGTGCCAGCAGCGACCCAACAGGGATGACCTACAATGAGCAGTTCTTC.

The chain has TRBV6-4 and TRBJ2-1; the D is unclear. The V gene's germline CDR1 is MRHNA and CDR2 SNTAGT. The CDR3 consists of 14 residues. The V end was cut by 4 bases, the J end by 3 bases, with 10 bases between. CDR3 residues: CASSVEGNYNEQFF. The CDR3 DNA follows: TGTGCCAGCAGTGTAGAAGGGAACTACAATGAGCAGTTCTTC.

V is TRBV2 and J is TRBJ1-2, with D unclear. V shed 2 bases and J shed 7 bases, with 2 bases lying between them. Germline V lookup: CDR1 SNHLY, CDR2 FYNNEI. CDR3 size: 10 residues. The CDR3 region is CASSEIGYTF. CDR3 in DNA: TGTGCCAGCAGTGAAATTGGCTACACCTTC. The full variable domain, rest sourced from reference TRBV2 and TRBJ1-2, is EPEVTQTPSHQVTQMGQEVILRCVPISNHLYFYWYRQILGQKVEFLVSFYNNEISEKSEIFDDQFSVERPDGSNFTLKIRSTKLEDSAMYFCASSEIGYTFGSGTRLTVV.

This clonotype was observed a handful of times. The V and J genes are TRBV20-1 and TRBJ2-5; D unclear. The germline V gene encodes CDR1 DFQATT and CDR2 SNEGSKA (reference sequence). This CDR3 spans 11 amino acids. Deletions cut 4 bases from V and 8 bases from J, with 11 bases between. CDR3 in amino acids: CSATPVETQYF. CDR3 DNA sequence: TGCAGTGCTACCCCGGTGGAAACCCAGTACTTC.

This clonotype has a handful of counts. The V call is TRBV9, the J call TRBJ1-2; a weak D match, TRBD1 (6 bases). Looked up from germline, CDR1 is SGDLS and CDR2 is YYNGEE. The CDR3 has 15 residues. Trimming removed 0 bases from V and 9 bases from J, with 18 bases in between. CDR3 DNA: TGTGCCAGCAGCGTAGACGGGGGCGCGGGGAAAAGCTACACCTTC. Amino acid sequence: CASSVDGGAGKSYTF.

This chain uses TRBV10-3 with TRBJ2-2, with 9 bases matching TRBD2. After removal of 8 bases from V and 1 base from J, the junction contained 11 bases not matched to a gene. The CDR3 is 17 residues long. Germline CDR1 is ENHRY and CDR2 is SYGVKD. CDR3 coding DNA: TGTGCCATCGGTTTGAGGTTAGCGGGAGAGAACACCGGGGAGCTGTTTTTT. As protein: CAIGLRLAGENTGELFF.

The chain couples TRBV18 to TRBJ2-7; TRBD1 matches 10 bases. Per germline, CDR1 KGHSH and CDR2 LQKENI. The CDR3 runs to 15 residues. J gave up 2 bases and V 6 bases, and 7 bases lay outside the gene matches. CDR3 amino acids: CASSHRDRGTYEQYF. The CDR3 DNA reads as TGTGCCAGCTCGCACCGGGACAGGGGAACCTACGAGCAGTACTTC.

This chain joins TRBV7-8 and TRBJ2-1; 8 nucleotides agree with TRBD1. The germline V gene encodes CDR1 SGHVS and CDR2 FQNEAQ. Trimming cost V 5 bases and J 7 bases; bases outside gene matches: 10. This CDR3 has 15 residues. The CDR3 sequence is CASSQTRTGRNEQFF. Written as DNA, the CDR3 is TGTGCCAGCAGCCAGACGCGGACAGGGCGTAATGAGCAGTTCTTC.

This clonotype has at least ten counts. V usage is TRBV7-2 and J usage is TRBJ2-1, with 9 bases identical to TRBD2. CDR3 length equals 13 residues. Trimming cost V 1 base and J 15 bases; bases outside gene matches: 7. CDR1 and CDR2 (germline): SGHTA, FQGNSA. CDR3 residues: CASSLDSGSSRFF. The DNA for the CDR3 is TGTGCCAGCAGCTTAGATAGCGGGAGTAGCAGGTTCTTC. Looking up the rest from reference TRBV7-2 and TRBJ2-1 gives the full variable domain: GAGVSQSPSNKVTEKGKDVELRCDPISGHTALYWYRQSLGQGLEFLIYFQGNSAPDKSGLPSDRFSAERTGGSVSTLTIQRTQQEDSAVYLCASSLDSGSSRFFGPGTRLTVL.

The table lists this clonotype with a few counts. This chain uses TRBV18 with TRBJ1-1, with a possible D match to TRBD1 (5 bases). The germline V and J ends were trimmed by 11 bases and 1 base, with 17 bases remaining between them. Germline-derived CDR1 and CDR2 are KGHSH and LQKENI. This CDR3 region has 14 residues. In DNA, the CDR3 is TGTGCCTCGAACGCCGGGGCCTCGAACACTGAAGCTTTCTTT. Translated, it gives CASNAGASNTEAFF.

The chain combines TRBV7-2 with TRBJ2-5, with 7 bases fitting TRBD1. Per the germline V gene, CDR1 is SGHTA and CDR2 is FQGNSA. The CDR3 runs 14 residues. J gave up 2 bases and V 3 bases, and 3 bases lay outside the gene matches. In nucleotides, the CDR3 is TGTGCCAGCAGCTTTCACAGGGGACAAGAGACCCAGTACTTC. Translated: CASSFHRGQETQYF.

This clonotype turned up a few times. This chain joins TRBV7-9 and TRBJ1-5; no clear D gene. V was clipped by 5 bases and J by 7 bases, with 12 bases between them. The CDR3 loop spans 13 amino acids. Germline values: CDR1 SEHNR, CDR2 FQNEAQ (reference sequence). CDR3: CASSPGGEQPQHF. DNA for the CDR3: TGTGCCAGCAGCCCCGGCGGGGAGCAGCCCCAGCATTTT.